The 19 T cell receptor beta chains presented below share a single source sample, sequenced in a study of blood T cell repertoires in COVID-19. Measured with immunoSEQ multiplex PCR; TCRdb has only the in-frame clones, and not every one. The data contain more than 85,000 clones, around nine tenths of them singletons. The sequenced sample was peripheral blood. These receptors all stem from a woman aged 45-65 years with COVID-19, enrolled during active disease.

The rearrangement joins TRBV2 to TRBJ2-1; maybe TRBD2 (7 bases). The CDR3 is 12 amino acids. Germline CDR1 SNHLY, CDR2 FYNNEI. V gave up 7 bases and J gave up 9 bases, with 13 bases separating them. CDR3 amino acids: CASKGGVGEQFF. The CDR3 nucleotides read TGTGCCAGCAAAGGGGGGGTAGGTGAGCAGTTCTTC.

V is TRBV13 and J is TRBJ1-1; 10 positions match TRBD1. Germline CDR1 is PRHDT and CDR2 is FYEKMQ (reference sequence). This CDR3 is built from 15 residues. V lost 4 bases, J lost 4 bases, and 6 bases stayed unmatched. The CDR3 region is CASSSQTGGSTEAFF. CDR3 nucleotide sequence: TGTGCCAGCAGCTCCCAGACAGGGGGCAGCACTGAAGCTTTCTTT.

The chain is built from TRBV28 and TRBJ1-2, with 7 bases fitting TRBD1. J gave up 2 bases and V 5 bases, and 2 bases lay outside the gene matches. The CDR3 extends over 13 amino acids. CDR1 and CDR2 (germline): MDHEN, SYDVKM. CDR3: CASSQQGNYGYTF. For the CDR3, the DNA is TGTGCCAGCAGTCAACAGGGGAACTATGGCTACACCTTC.

The chain couples TRBV12-5 to TRBJ1-2; the match to TRBD1 covers 9 bases. The CDR3 is 15 residues long. V was clipped by 0 bases and J by 3 bases; unmatched bases: 2. Germline assignment: CDR1 LGHNT and CDR2 FRNRAP. The CDR3 loop is CASGLVQGADYGYTF. Written as DNA, the CDR3 is TGTGCTAGTGGTTTGGTACAGGGGGCAGACTATGGCTACACCTTC.

This chain connects TRBV7-9 to TRBJ1-1; D is perhaps TRBD1 (5 bases). Trimming shortened V by 5 bases and J by 4 bases, and 23 bases separated the two germline ends. Germline V gene sequence: CDR1 SEHNR, CDR2 FQNEAQ (reference sequence). The CDR3 has 17 residues. For the CDR3, the DNA is TGTGCCAGCAGCCCCTACTCCGGGGGGTTGGTCCGCACTGAAGCTTTCTTT. Protein product: CASSPYSGGLVRTEAFF.

The V and J genes are TRBV19 and TRBJ1-1; the D gene is possibly TRBD1 (6 bases). This CDR3 spans 15 amino acids. The V and J ends lost 5 bases and 5 bases respectively, with 18 bases between them. CDR1 and CDR2 from the germline V gene are LNHDA and SQIVND (reference sequence). CDR3 sequence (DNA): TGTGCCAGTAGTGCAAGTAGGGGGAGAGGAACTGAAGCTTTCTTT. Its protein is CASSASRGRGTEAFF. Full variable domain (rest looked up from reference TRBV19 and TRBJ1-1): DGGITQSPKYLFRKEGQNVTLSCEQNLNHDAMYWYRQDPGQGLRLIYYSQIVNDFQKGDIAEGYSVSREKKESFPLTVTSAQKNPTAFYLCASSASRGRGTEAFFGQGTRLTVV.

The rearrangement uses TRBV14 and TRBJ2-6, with a possible D match to TRBD1 (6 bases). With 1 base removed from V and 0 bases from J, the gap between germline ends came to 19 bases. Germline CDR1 reads SGHDN; CDR2 reads FVKESK. This CDR3 is built from 20 residues. In DNA, the CDR3 is TGTGCCAGCAGCCAAGGGAAGAAAGAGGGGGTTTTCTCTGGGGCCAACGTCCTGACTTTC. It yields the protein CASSQGKKEGVFSGANVLTF.

The chain carries TRBV11-2 and TRBJ1-2; 8 bases match TRBD1. The V segment lost 5 bases and the J segment 2 bases; nucleotides outside the gene matches: 4. This CDR3 comprises 14 residues. Per germline, CDR1 SGHAT and CDR2 FQNNGV. CDR3 nucleotides: TGTGCCAGCAGCCCCGACAGGGGAAACTATGGCTACACCTTC. It translates to CASSPDRGNYGYTF.

V gene TRBV7-2 combines with J gene TRBJ1-6; TRBD1 might be the D (5 bases). Germline CDR1 is SGHTA and CDR2 is FQGNSA. V was cut by 11 bases and J by 9 bases, with 14 bases left in between. The CDR3 runs to 12 residues. CDR3 in DNA: TGTGCCGCGGGACTAGACCTTTCACCCCTCCACTTT. Its protein is CAAGLDLSPLHF. Drawing the rest from reference TRBV7-2 and TRBJ1-6, the complete variable domain is GAGVSQSPSNKVTEKGKDVELRCDPISGHTALYWYRQSLGQGLEFLIYFQGNSAPDKSGLPSDRFSAERTGGSVSTLTIQRTQQEDSAVYLCAAGLDLSPLHFGNGTRLTVT.

V gene TRBV5-1 combines with J gene TRBJ1-2, with D unresolved. The germline V gene encodes CDR1 SGHRS and CDR2 YFSETQ. This CDR3 contains 14 residues. V was shortened by 2 bases and J by 7 bases, with 15 bases between the two germline ends. The CDR3 loop is CASSFRVRGGGYTF. DNA for the CDR3: TGCGCCAGCAGCTTCCGGGTAAGAGGAGGTGGCTACACCTTC.

This chain connects TRBV10-2 to TRBJ2-3, with a weak D call TRBD1 (6 bases). CDR1 is WSHSY, CDR2 SAAADI, per germline. The CDR3 has 16 amino acids. The V gene lost 5 bases and the J gene lost 7 bases, with 22 bases spanning the gap. The CDR3 coding sequence is TGCGCCAGCAGTCCCCGGCCTGGACAGACTCCTAATACGCAGTATTTT. It yields the protein CASSPRPGQTPNTQYF.

The CDR3 region is CACPEAGGVGTQYF. CDR3 bases: TGTGCCTGCCCCGAGGCGGGGGGAGTGGGGACCCAGTACTTC. This chain uses TRBV30 with TRBJ2-5, with 8 bases fitting TRBD2. Trimming cost V 6 bases and J 7 bases; bases outside gene matches: 13. Germline CDR1 GTSNPN, CDR2 SVGIG (reference sequence). The CDR3 runs 14 residues. The full variable domain, completed using reference TRBV30 and TRBJ2-5, is SQTIHQWPATLVQPVGSPLSLECTVEGTSNPNLYWYRQAAGRGLQLLFYSVGIGQISSEVPQNLSASRPQDRQFILSSKKLLLSDSGFYLCACPEAGGVGTQYFGPGTRLLVL.

The rearrangement links TRBV7-6 to TRBJ1-1; tentative D call: TRBD1 (6 bases). The CDR3 is made up of 15 amino acids. Germline loops: CDR1 SGHVS, CDR2 FNYEAQ. Trimming removed 4 bases at V and 1 base at J, with 13 bases between. CDR3 sequence (DNA): TGTGCCAGCAGCTCTACCGGGGGGCGGAACACTGAAGCTTTCTTT. It yields the protein CASSSTGGRNTEAFF.

The V gene is TRBV6-5, the J gene TRBJ1-1, with 7 bases aligning to TRBD1. The CDR3 has 13 residues. Germline CDR1 reads MNHEY; CDR2 reads SVGAGI. The V gene end was trimmed by 6 bases and the J gene end by 11 bases; junction bases not matched to a gene: 12. The chain's CDR3 is CASRTGLTGKAFF. CDR3 bases: TGTGCCAGCAGAACTGGCTTGACAGGGAAGGCTTTCTTT.

The chain is built from TRBV5-6 and TRBJ2-4; D remains unclear. V was pared by 3 bases and J by 6 bases, with 10 bases between. CDR1 and CDR2 from the germline V gene are SGHDT and YYEEEE. The CDR3 contains 13 residues. In nucleotides, the CDR3 is TGTGCCAGCAGCTCTACGGTCGGAAACATTCAGTACTTC. Protein product: CASSSTVGNIQYF.

This clone was seen a single time. The chain carries TRBV7-8 and TRBJ2-5; 7 nucleotides align to TRBD1. CDR1 is SGHVS, CDR2 FQNEAQ, per germline. Trimming at V came to 6 bases and at J to 1 base, leaving 11 bases not matched to a gene. The CDR3 loop spans 16 amino acids. In DNA form, the CDR3 reads TGTGCCAGCAGACGAAAGAGGCACAGGGGCCAAGAGACCCAGTACTTC. Its protein is CASRRKRHRGQETQYF.

The chain recombines TRBV7-9 with TRBJ2-4; 7 bases align to TRBD1. Germline V gene sequence: CDR1 SEHNR, CDR2 FQNEAQ (reference sequence). V lost 2 bases, J lost 1 base, and 2 bases stayed unmatched. The CDR3 covers 15 residues. CDR3 in amino acids: CASSLKTGAKNIQYF. CDR3 nucleotides: TGTGCCAGCAGCTTAAAGACAGGGGCCAAAAACATTCAGTACTTC.

V and J are TRBV7-2 and TRBJ2-5, with 10 bases lining up with TRBD2. Germline CDR1 is SGHTA and CDR2 is FQGNSA. The CDR3 extends over 16 amino acids. Trimming at V came to 6 bases and at J to 1 base, leaving 8 bases not matched to a gene. The CDR3 loop reads CASSQPLAGSQETQYF. CDR3 nucleotides: TGTGCCAGCAGTCAACCACTAGCGGGGTCCCAAGAGACCCAGTACTTC.

As DNA, the CDR3 is TGTGCCAGCAGCTTACGAACAGGCGTGAACACTGAAGCTTTCTTT. Amino acids: CASSLRTGVNTEAFF. J is TRBJ1-1 and V is TRBV7-8, with TRBD1 as a possible D gene (5 bases). The germline V gene encodes CDR1 SGHVS and CDR2 FQNEAQ. This CDR3 has 15 amino acids. Trimming removed 2 bases from V and 0 bases from J, with 10 bases in between.